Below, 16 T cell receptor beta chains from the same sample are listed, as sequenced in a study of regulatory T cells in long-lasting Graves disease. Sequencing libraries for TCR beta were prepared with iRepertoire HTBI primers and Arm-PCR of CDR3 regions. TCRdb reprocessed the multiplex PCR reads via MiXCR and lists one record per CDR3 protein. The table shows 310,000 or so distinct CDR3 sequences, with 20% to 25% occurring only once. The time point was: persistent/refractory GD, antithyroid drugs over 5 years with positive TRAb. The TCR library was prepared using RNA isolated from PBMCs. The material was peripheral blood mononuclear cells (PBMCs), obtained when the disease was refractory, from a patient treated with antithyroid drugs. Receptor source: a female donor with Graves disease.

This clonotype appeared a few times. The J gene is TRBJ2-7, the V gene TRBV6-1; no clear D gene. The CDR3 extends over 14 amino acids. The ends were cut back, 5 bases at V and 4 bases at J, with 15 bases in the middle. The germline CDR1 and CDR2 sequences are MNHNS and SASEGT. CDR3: CASSQSHTQYEQYF. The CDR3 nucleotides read TGTGCCAGCAGTCAATCCCATACCCAATACGAGCAGTACTTC.

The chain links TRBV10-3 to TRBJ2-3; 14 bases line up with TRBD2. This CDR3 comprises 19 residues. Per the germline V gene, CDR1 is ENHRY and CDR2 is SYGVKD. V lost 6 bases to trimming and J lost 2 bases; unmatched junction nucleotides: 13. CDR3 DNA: TGTGCCATCAGGAGGGGACTAGCGGGAGATAGCTCCTACACAGATACGCAGTATTTT. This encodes CAIRRGLAGDSSYTDTQYF.

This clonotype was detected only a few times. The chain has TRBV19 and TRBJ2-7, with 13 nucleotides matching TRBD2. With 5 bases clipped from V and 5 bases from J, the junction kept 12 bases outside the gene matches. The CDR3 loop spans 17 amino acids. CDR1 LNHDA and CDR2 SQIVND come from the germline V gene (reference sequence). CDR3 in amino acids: CASSPWTSGGFLHEQYF. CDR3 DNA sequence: TGTGCCAGTAGTCCTTGGACTAGCGGGGGTTTCCTCCACGAGCAGTACTTC.

CDR3 sequence (DNA): TGTGCCTGGAGTACGGTCAATCAGCCCCAGCATTTT. Translating it yields CAWSTVNQPQHF. The chain links TRBV30 to TRBJ1-5; D ambiguous. The CDR3 sequence is 12 residues long. Germline loops: CDR1 GTSNPN, CDR2 SVGIG (reference sequence). V gave up 2 bases and J gave up 3 bases, with 5 bases separating them.

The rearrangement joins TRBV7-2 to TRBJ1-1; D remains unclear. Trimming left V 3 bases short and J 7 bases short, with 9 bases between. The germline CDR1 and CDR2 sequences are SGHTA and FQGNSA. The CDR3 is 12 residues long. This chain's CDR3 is CASSLNPVEAFF. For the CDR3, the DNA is TGTGCCAGCAGCTTGAATCCGGTTGAAGCTTTCTTT.

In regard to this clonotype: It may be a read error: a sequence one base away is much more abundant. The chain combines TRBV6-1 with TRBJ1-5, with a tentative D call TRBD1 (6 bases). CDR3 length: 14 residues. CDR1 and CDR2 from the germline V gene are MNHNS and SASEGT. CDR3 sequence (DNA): TGTGCCAGCAGGGGGGCGGTTAGCACTCAGCCCCAGCATTTT. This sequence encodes CASRGAVSTQPQHF.

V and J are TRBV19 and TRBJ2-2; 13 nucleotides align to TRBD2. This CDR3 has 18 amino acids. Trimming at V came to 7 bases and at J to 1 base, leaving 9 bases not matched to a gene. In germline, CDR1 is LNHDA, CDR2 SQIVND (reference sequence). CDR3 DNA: TGTGCCAGTAATAAGGGACTAGCGGGATACGTGAACACCGGGGAGCTGTTTTTT. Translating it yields CASNKGLAGYVNTGELFF.

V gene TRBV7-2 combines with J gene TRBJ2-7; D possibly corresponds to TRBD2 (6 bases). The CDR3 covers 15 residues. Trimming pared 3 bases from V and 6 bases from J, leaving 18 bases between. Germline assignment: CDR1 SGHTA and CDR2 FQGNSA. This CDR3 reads CASSFSDDPGGEQYF. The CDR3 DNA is TGTGCCAGCAGCTTTAGCGATGACCCCGGGGGCGAGCAGTACTTC.

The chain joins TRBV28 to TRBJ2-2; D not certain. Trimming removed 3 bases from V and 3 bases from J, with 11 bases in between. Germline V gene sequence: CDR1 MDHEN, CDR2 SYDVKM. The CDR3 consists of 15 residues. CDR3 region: CASSFSLQYTGELFF. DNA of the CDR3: TGTGCCAGCAGTTTTTCTCTACAATACACCGGGGAGCTGTTTTTT.

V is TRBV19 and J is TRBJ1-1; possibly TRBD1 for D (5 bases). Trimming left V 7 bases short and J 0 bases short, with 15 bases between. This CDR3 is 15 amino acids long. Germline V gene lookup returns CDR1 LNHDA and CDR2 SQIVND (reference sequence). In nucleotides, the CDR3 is TGTGCCAGTAATGATCCCGGGACTGTGAACACTGAAGCTTTCTTT. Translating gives CASNDPGTVNTEAFF. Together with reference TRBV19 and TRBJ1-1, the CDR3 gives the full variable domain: DGGITQSPKYLFRKEGQNVTLSCEQNLNHDAMYWYRQDPGQGLRLIYYSQIVNDFQKGDIAEGYSVSREKKESFPLTVTSAQKNPTAFYLCASNDPGTVNTEAFFGQGTRLTVV.

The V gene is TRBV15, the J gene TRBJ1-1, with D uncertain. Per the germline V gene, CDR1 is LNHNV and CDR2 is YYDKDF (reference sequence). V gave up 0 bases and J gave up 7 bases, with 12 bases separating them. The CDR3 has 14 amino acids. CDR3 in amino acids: CATSRDQTENEAFF. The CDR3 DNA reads TGTGCCACCAGCAGAGATCAAACAGAAAATGAAGCTTTCTTT.

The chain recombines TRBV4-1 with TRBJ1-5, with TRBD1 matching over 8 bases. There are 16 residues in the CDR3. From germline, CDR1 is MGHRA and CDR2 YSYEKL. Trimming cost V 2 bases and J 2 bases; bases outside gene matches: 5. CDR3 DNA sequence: TGCGCCAGCAGCCAATTGACAGGGGTAGGCAATCAGCCCCAGCATTTT. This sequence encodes CASSQLTGVGNQPQHF.

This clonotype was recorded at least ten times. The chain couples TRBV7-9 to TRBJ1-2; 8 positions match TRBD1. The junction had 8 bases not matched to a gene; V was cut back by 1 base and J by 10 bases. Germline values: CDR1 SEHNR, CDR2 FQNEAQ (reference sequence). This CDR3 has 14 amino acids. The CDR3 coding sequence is TGTGCCAGCAGCTTAGTGGGGACAGGCCAGGACTACACCTTC. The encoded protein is CASSLVGTGQDYTF.

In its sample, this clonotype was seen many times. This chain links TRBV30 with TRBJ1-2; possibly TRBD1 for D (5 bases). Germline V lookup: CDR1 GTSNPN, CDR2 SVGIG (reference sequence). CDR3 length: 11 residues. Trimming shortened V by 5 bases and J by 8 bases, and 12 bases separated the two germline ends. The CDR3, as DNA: TGTGCCTGGGGAAGAGGGGAGGGCTACACCTTC. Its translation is CAWGRGEGYTF.

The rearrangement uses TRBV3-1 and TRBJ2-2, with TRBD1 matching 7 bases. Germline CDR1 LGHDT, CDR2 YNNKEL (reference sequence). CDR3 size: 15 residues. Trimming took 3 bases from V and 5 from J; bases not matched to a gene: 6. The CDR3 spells CASSQRTGETGELFF. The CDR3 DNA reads TGTGCCAGCAGCCAGCGGACAGGAGAAACCGGGGAGCTGTTTTTT.

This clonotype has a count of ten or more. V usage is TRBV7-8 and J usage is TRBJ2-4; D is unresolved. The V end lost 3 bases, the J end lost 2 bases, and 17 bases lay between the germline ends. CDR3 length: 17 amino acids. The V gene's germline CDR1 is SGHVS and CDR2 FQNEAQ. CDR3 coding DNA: TGTGCCAGCAGCTTCCCCAGCCGAGTCGGAACCAAAAACATTCAGTACTTC. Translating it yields CASSFPSRVGTKNIQYF.